The 20 T cell receptor beta chains below come from one sample, sequenced in a study of shared clonotypes between healthy human individuals. The data were produced by immunoSEQ multiplex PCR, yet TCRdb's version contains in-frame clones alone and is incomplete. The top ten hold around 9.3% of the sample, which has 150,000 to 200,000 clones, about 66% seen once. Source material: memory CD4+ T cells sorted from blood. The subset: CD45RA-negative fraction. These TCRs come from a man younger than 45 in good health.

This rearrangement joins TRBV27 to TRBJ2-1, with D tentatively TRBD2 (6 bases). Looked up from germline, CDR1 is MNHEY and CDR2 is SMNVEV (reference sequence). This CDR3 is 16 amino acids long. The V end lost 3 bases, the J end lost 12 bases, and 24 bases lay between the germline ends. DNA for the CDR3: TGTGCCAGCAGTTTGACTTCGGGGGACGGCAGTTGTGTGCAGTTCTTC. Amino acid sequence: CASSLTSGDGSCVQFF.

The chain is built from TRBV7-8 and TRBJ2-5, with 7 bases lining up with TRBD2. The J segment lost 0 bases and the V segment lost 4 bases, leaving 14 bases of the junction unmatched. This CDR3 has 18 amino acids. The germline gives CDR1 SGHVS, CDR2 FQNEAQ. Here the CDR3 reads CASSSAFGLDDNQETQYF. The CDR3 DNA sequence: TGTGCCAGCAGCTCCGCCTTCGGACTAGACGATAACCAAGAGACCCAGTACTTC.

The V and J genes are TRBV5-6 and TRBJ2-5; D is uncertain. Germline V lookup: CDR1 SGHDT, CDR2 YYEEEE. V was trimmed by 4 bases and J by 0 bases, leaving 10 bases between them. The CDR3 totals 14 residues. CDR3 loop: CASSPYRYQETQYF. The CDR3 nucleotides read TGTGCCAGCAGCCCATATAGGTACCAAGAGACCCAGTACTTC.

A single count supports this clone. The chain links TRBV7-9 to TRBJ2-1; D is ambiguous. The CDR3 spans 15 residues. V lost 4 bases and J 0 bases, leaving 10 bases between the germline ends. CDR1 and CDR2 from the germline V gene are SEHNR and FQNEAQ (reference sequence). CDR3 nucleotides: TGTGCCAGCAGCTCCGGTCGAGGCTCCTACAATGAGCAGTTCTTC. This translates into CASSSGRGSYNEQFF.

CDR3: CASSRGLVSETQYF. The CDR3 nucleotides are TGCGCCAGCAGCAGGGGACTAGTGTCAGAGACCCAGTACTTC. V is TRBV5-1 and J is TRBJ2-5; 8 bases are shared with TRBD2. This CDR3 spans 14 amino acids. Germline loops: CDR1 SGHRS, CDR2 YFSETQ. V shed 4 bases and J 4 bases; nucleotides not matched to a gene: 6.

V usage is TRBV2 and J usage is TRBJ2-2, with 7 bases matching TRBD1. This CDR3 is 15 amino acids long. Germline trimming cut 6 bases from V and 4 bases from J; bases unmatched to any gene: 8. CDR1 and CDR2 (germline): SNHLY, FYNNEI. The CDR3 spells CASRGRDRLTGELFF. CDR3 bases: TGTGCCAGCAGAGGCCGGGACAGACTCACCGGGGAGCTGTTTTTT. The full variable domain, rest sourced from reference TRBV2 and TRBJ2-2, is EPEVTQTPSHQVTQMGQEVILRCVPISNHLYFYWYRQILGQKVEFLVSFYNNEISEKSEIFDDQFSVERPDGSNFTLKIRSTKLEDSAMYFCASRGRDRLTGELFFGEGSRLTVL.

This clone has just a few counts. J is TRBJ1-1 and V is TRBV7-9, with 7 bases fitting TRBD1. The V and J ends lost 5 bases and 4 bases, in that order; junction bases with no gene match: 19. Germline CDR1 reads SEHNR; CDR2 reads FQNEAQ (reference sequence). This CDR3 spans 18 amino acids. The CDR3 region is CASSASLPGPQGGTEAFF. DNA for the CDR3: TGTGCCAGCAGCGCCAGTCTTCCCGGGCCCCAGGGGGGCACTGAAGCTTTCTTT.

This chain links TRBV11-2 with TRBJ2-3; TRBD2 agrees at 7 bases. V dropped 3 bases and J dropped 5; count of bases not matched to a gene: 8. Germline V gene data show CDR1 as SGHAT and CDR2 as FQNNGV. The CDR3 length is 15 residues. CDR3 coding DNA: TGTGCCAGCAGCTTGCCGGGCGGGAGAGGAGATACGCAGTATTTT. Translating gives CASSLPGGRGDTQYF.

V is TRBV5-4 and J is TRBJ2-7; D is unresolved. The V gene's germline CDR1 is SGHNT and CDR2 YYREEE (reference sequence). Trimming shortened V by 0 bases and J by 0 bases, and 7 bases separated the two germline ends. The CDR3 is 14 residues long. CDR3 amino acids: CASSLEFSSYEQYF. CDR3 nucleotides: TGTGCCAGCAGCTTGGAGTTCAGCTCCTACGAGCAGTACTTC.

This clone showed up just once. The chain uses TRBV10-2 and TRBJ2-3, with D perhaps TRBD1 (6 bases). From germline, CDR1 is WSHSY and CDR2 SAAADI. The CDR3 loop spans 16 amino acids. Trimming stripped 4 bases from V and 1 base from J, with 15 bases between. This chain's CDR3 is CASSAQGLPRTDTQYF. The CDR3 DNA sequence: TGCGCCAGCAGTGCACAGGGTTTGCCCCGCACAGATACGCAGTATTTT.

In its sample, this clone was seen once. The rearrangement links TRBV5-4 to TRBJ1-4, with TRBD1 identical over 7 bases. This CDR3 has 15 amino acids. Germline-derived CDR1 and CDR2 are SGHNT and YYREEE (reference sequence). V shed 1 base, J shed 8 bases, and the junction held 8 bases outside the gene matches. The CDR3 nucleotides are TGTGCCAGCAGCTTGTTGGGGCAGGGGGAAGAAAAACTGTTTTTT. Its protein product is CASSLLGQGEEKLFF.

This clone came up many times. This sequence joins TRBV29-1 and TRBJ2-7, with 8 bases identical to TRBD2. Looked up from germline, CDR1 is SQVTM and CDR2 is ANQGSEA. The CDR3 totals 13 residues. The V gene end was trimmed by 7 bases and the J gene end by 0 bases; junction bases not matched to a gene: 5. CDR3 amino acids: CSGAGGVSYEQYF. The CDR3 region has the DNA TGCAGCGGTGCGGGAGGAGTCTCCTACGAGCAGTACTTC.

A remark on this clone: Since a far larger clone is one base different, this is likely a read error. The chain has TRBV7-7 and TRBJ2-7; D might be TRBD1 or TRBD2, each matching 6 bases. The CDR3 has 13 amino acids. Trimming left V 2 bases short and J 6 bases short, with 11 bases between. CDR1 SSHAT and CDR2 FNYEAQ come from the germline V gene (reference sequence). The chain's CDR3 is CASSLTGGGEQYF. CDR3 nucleotide sequence: TGTGCCAGCAGCTTAACCGGGGGCGGCGAGCAGTACTTC. The full variable domain, in which reference TRBV7-7 and TRBJ2-7 provide the parts outside the CDR3, is GAGVSQSPRYKVTKRGQDVTLRCDPISSHATLYWYQQALGQGPEFLTYFNYEAQPDKSGLPSDRFSAERPEGSISTLTIQRTEQRDSAMYRCASSLTGGGEQYFGPGTRLTVT.

The chain has TRBV4-3 and TRBJ2-6; 11 bases match TRBD1. The CDR3 length is 17 residues. V shed 5 bases, J shed 2 bases, and the junction held 5 bases outside the gene matches. Per the germline V gene, CDR1 is LGHNA and CDR2 is YSLEER. CDR3 in amino acids: CASSGQGAVTGANVLTF. CDR3 nucleotide sequence: TGCGCCAGCAGCGGACAGGGGGCGGTAACTGGGGCCAACGTCCTGACTTTC.

This clone has just a few counts. This chain joins TRBV6-1 and TRBJ1-2; no reliable D call. The germline V gene has CDR1 MNHNS and CDR2 SASEGT. The CDR3 extends over 15 amino acids. V gave up 0 bases and J gave up 4 bases, with 12 bases separating them. CDR3 residues: CASSEASRLFYGYTF. The CDR3 bases are TGTGCCAGCAGTGAAGCGAGCAGACTCTTCTATGGCTACACCTTC.

The V and J genes are TRBV7-9 and TRBJ1-4; D possibly corresponds to TRBD1 (5 bases). Germline assignment: CDR1 SEHNR and CDR2 FQNEAQ (reference sequence). V was pared by 5 bases and J by 7 bases, with 11 bases between. The CDR3 loop spans 13 amino acids. CDR3 in DNA: TGTGCCAGCAGCCGGGACGGACCTGAAAAACTGTTTTTT. It is translated as CASSRDGPEKLFF.

This clone has a single count. The chain couples TRBV7-6 to TRBJ2-2; 9 nucleotides align to TRBD1. Trimming at V came to 5 bases and at J to 4 bases, leaving 5 bases not matched to a gene. The CDR3 has 15 amino acids. The V gene's germline CDR1 is SGHVS and CDR2 FNYEAQ. This CDR3 reads CASSLDRGFTGELFF. The CDR3 DNA reads as TGTGCCAGCAGCCTTGACAGGGGGTTCACCGGGGAGCTGTTTTTT.

There are many counts of this clone. The chain is built from TRBV5-6 and TRBJ1-5, with D possibly being TRBD1 (5 bases). CDR1 is SGHDT, CDR2 YYEEEE, per germline. V shed 4 bases and J shed 6 bases, with 14 bases lying between them. The CDR3 spans 14 residues. For the CDR3, the DNA is TGTGCCAGCAGCACCTGGGGGGTAACTCAGCCCCAGCATTTT. Protein product: CASSTWGVTQPQHF.

The chain combines TRBV9 with TRBJ1-4; D ambiguous. V was cut by 0 bases and J by 4 bases, with 10 bases left in between. The CDR3 runs to 15 residues. Germline V gene sequence: CDR1 SGDLS, CDR2 YYNGEE. The CDR3 is CASSVGTAFNEKLFF. DNA of the CDR3: TGTGCCAGCAGCGTAGGGACGGCTTTTAATGAAAAACTGTTTTTT.

This clone was observed at least ten times. The chain joins TRBV7-3 to TRBJ2-1, with D possibly TRBD1 on 6 matching bases. The germline CDR1 and CDR2 sequences are SGHTA and FQGTGA. This CDR3 spans 16 amino acids. Between the trimmed V and J ends, which lost 3 bases and 2 bases, there was a span of 14 bases. CDR3 nucleotide sequence: TGTGCCAGCAGCTTGGGTCCAGGGGCCACCTACAATGAGCAGTTCTTC. It specifies CASSLGPGATYNEQFF.